Below are 9 T cell receptor beta chains sequenced from a single sample in a study of naive CD8 T cells in extremely preterm neonates. Study results and limitations: Preterm CDR3s were shorter than older groups', with fewer N additions and less trimming.

Assay used: immunoSEQ multiplex PCR; TCRdb lists only in-frame clones, some missing. The table has tens of thousands of clones, about nine tenths seen once. Extremely preterm births at roughly 22-27 weeks of gestation supplied the samples. The antigens these receptors bind are not known. The sequencing sample was made of naive CD8+ T cells from cord blood. The source of these receptors is a boy who was born preterm.

This clone was counted only a few times. This chain connects TRBV5-1 to TRBJ2-2, with 10 bases that match TRBD2. The CDR3 consists of 14 residues. J was trimmed by 4 bases and V by 3 bases; bases with no gene match: 0. The germline gives CDR1 SGHRS, CDR2 YFSETQ. The CDR3 sequence: CASSWTSGTGELFF. CDR3 nucleotide sequence: TGCGCCAGCAGCTGGACTAGCGGCACCGGGGAGCTGTTTTTT. The entire variable domain, with the rest obtained from reference TRBV5-1 and TRBJ2-2, is as follows: KAGVTQTPRYLIKTRGQQVTLSCSPISGHRSVSWYQQTPGQGLQFLFEYFSETQRNKGNFPGRFSGRQFSNSRSEMNVSTLELGDSALYLCASSWTSGTGELFFGEGSRLTVL.

This clone came up once. Written as DNA, the CDR3 is TGTGCCAGCAGTTTAACTAGCGGGGGGAATGAGCAGTTCTTC. Translating gives CASSLTSGGNEQFF. The chain combines TRBV27 with TRBJ2-1; TRBD2 matches 12 bases. The J segment lost 7 bases and the V segment lost 2 bases, leaving 0 bases of the junction unmatched. CDR1 and CDR2 from the germline V gene are MNHEY and SMNVEV (reference sequence). This CDR3 comprises 14 residues.

This sequence joins TRBV4-1 and TRBJ1-1, with a weak D call TRBD1 (6 bases). Per germline, CDR1 MGHRA and CDR2 YSYEKL. V lost 0 bases, J lost 3 bases, and 11 bases lay in between. There are 15 residues in the CDR3. The CDR3 protein is CASSQDWGAHTEAFF. DNA of the CDR3: TGCGCCAGCAGCCAAGATTGGGGGGCTCACACTGAAGCTTTCTTT.

The chain has TRBV10-1 and TRBJ2-2, with D possibly TRBD2 on 6 matching bases. The V and J ends lost 0 bases and 4 bases respectively, with 6 bases between them. CDR3 length equals 14 residues. The germline CDR1 and CDR2 sequences are WNHNN and SYGVQD (reference sequence). The CDR3 is CASSESGGTGELFF. The CDR3 region has the DNA TGCGCCAGCAGTGAGTCGGGGGGCACCGGGGAGCTGTTTTTT.

As DNA, the CDR3 is TGTGCCAGCAGTTTAGGAACTAGCGGGGGCAATGAGCAGTTCTTC. Amino acids: CASSLGTSGGNEQFF. The chain employs TRBV27 and TRBJ2-1; 11 bases match TRBD2. V lost 2 bases and J lost 6; bases outside the gene matches: 3. Germline V gives CDR1 MNHEY, CDR2 SMNVEV (reference sequence). The CDR3 is made up of 15 amino acids.

The V and J genes are TRBV11-2 and TRBJ2-7; D perhaps matches TRBD2 (5 bases). Per the germline V gene, CDR1 is SGHAT and CDR2 is FQNNGV. This CDR3 is 15 amino acids long. Trimming pared 1 base from V and 2 bases from J, leaving 12 bases between. The CDR3 coding sequence is TGTGCCAGCAGCTTAGGGGAGTGGGCGGCCTACGAGCAGTACTTC. This codes for CASSLGEWAAYEQYF.

This clone was seen a single time. This chain links TRBV19 with TRBJ1-1; 10 bases align to TRBD1. Trimming at V came to 8 bases and at J to 3 bases, leaving 0 bases not matched to a gene. This CDR3 is 12 amino acids long. Germline assignment: CDR1 LNHDA and CDR2 SQIVND (reference sequence). CDR3: CASDRGHTEAFF. Written as DNA, the CDR3 is TGTGCCAGTGACAGGGGGCACACTGAAGCTTTCTTT.

The CDR3, as DNA: TGTGCCAGCGGACTAGCGGGGGACTACGAGCAGTACTTC. Translated: CASGLAGDYEQYF. The gene calls are TRBV6-6 and TRBJ2-7; TRBD2 matches at 13 bases. Germline V gene sequence: CDR1 MNHNY, CDR2 SVGAGI (reference sequence). The CDR3 runs to 13 residues. J lost 3 bases, V lost 8 bases, and 1 base had no gene match.

With regard to this clone: The identical CDR3 is also encoded by other nucleotide sequences in the sample. The genes are TRBV4-1 and TRBJ1-5, with TRBD1 matching 8 bases. V lost 3 bases to trimming and J lost 2 bases; unmatched junction nucleotides: 0. This CDR3 comprises 14 residues. CDR1 is MGHRA and CDR2 is YSYEKL in the germline V gene. For the CDR3, the DNA is TGCGCCAGCAGCCAGGGACAGGGCAATCAGCCCCAGCATTTT. It is translated as CASSQGQGNQPQHF.